This T cell receptor beta chain is drawn from a study of blood T cell repertoires in COVID-19. About the research overall: T cells, B-cell-depleted T cells, or PBMCs supplied cDNA or gDNA.

Losses at the gene ends were 5 bases for V and 7 bases for J; bases not matched to a gene: 9. The CDR3 loop spans 16 amino acids. The V gene's germline CDR1 is MNHEY and CDR2 SVGEGT. This table comes from immunoSEQ multiplex PCR, and its TCRdb copy is limited to in-frame clones, with some not included. This table holds around 240,000 clones, roughly 83% found once. Participants reported their clinical history, and cohort assignment relied on those reports. The sample holds a few counts of this clone. This TCR came from a woman in her forties or fifties who had recovered from COVID-19. V usage is TRBV6-2 or TRBV6-3 and J usage is TRBJ2-5, with 14 bases matching TRBD2. The source material was PBMCs or T cells enriched from blood (not recorded which). CDR3 region: CASSRGGTSGSWTQYF. CDR3 bases: TGTGCCAGCAGTAGGGGAGGGACTAGCGGGAGTTGGACCCAGTACTTC.